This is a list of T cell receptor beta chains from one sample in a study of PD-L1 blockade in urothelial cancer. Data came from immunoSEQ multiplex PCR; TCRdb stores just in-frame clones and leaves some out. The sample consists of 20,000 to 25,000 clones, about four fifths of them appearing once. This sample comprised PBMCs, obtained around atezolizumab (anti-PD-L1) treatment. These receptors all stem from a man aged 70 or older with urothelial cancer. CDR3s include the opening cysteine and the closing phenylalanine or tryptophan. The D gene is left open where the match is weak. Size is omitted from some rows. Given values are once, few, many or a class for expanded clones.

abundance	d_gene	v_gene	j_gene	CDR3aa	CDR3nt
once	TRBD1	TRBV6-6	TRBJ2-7	CASSHIRGNSYEQYF	TGTGCCAGCAGCCATATCAGGGGGAACTCCTACGAGCAGTACTTC
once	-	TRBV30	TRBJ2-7	CAWSPLYKGLSHSYEQYF	TGTGCCTGGAGTCCACTGTACAAGGGACTCTCCCACTCCTACGAGCAGTACTTC
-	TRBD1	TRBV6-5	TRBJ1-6	CATTWTGKSTPLHF	TGTGCCACTACCTGGACAGGGAAGAGTACACCCCTCCACTTT
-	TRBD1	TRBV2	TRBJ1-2	CASSPTPRTGGADYGYTF	TGTGCCAGCAGTCCCACCCCCCGTACAGGGGGCGCCGACTATGGCTACACCTTC
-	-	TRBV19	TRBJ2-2	CASSISSNTGELFF	TGTGCCAGTAGTATTAGTTCGAACACCGGGGAGCTGTTTTTT
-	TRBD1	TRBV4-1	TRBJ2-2	CASSQPPGQTLNTGELFF	TGCGCCAGCAGCCAACCCCCGGGACAGACCCTAAACACCGGGGAGCTGTTTTTT
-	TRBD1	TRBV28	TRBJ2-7	CASSFPGQGGEQYF	TGTGCCAGCAGTTTCCCGGGACAGGGGGGCGAGCAGTACTTC
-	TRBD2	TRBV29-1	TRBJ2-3	CSVESGGGNTQYF	TGCAGCGTTGAATCGGGAGGGGGAAATACGCAGTATTTT
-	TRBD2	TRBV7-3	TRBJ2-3	CASSLSSGAGTDTQYF	TGTGCCAGCAGCTTATCTAGCGGGGCGGGCACAGATACGCAGTATTTT
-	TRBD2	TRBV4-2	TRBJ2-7	CASSQDITGTSAVSYEQYF	TGTGCCAGCAGCCAAGATATTACCGGGACTAGCGCAGTCTCCTACGAGCAGTACTTC
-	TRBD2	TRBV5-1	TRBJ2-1	CASSRGGSSYNEQFF	TGCGCCAGCAGCCGCGGGGGGAGCTCCTACAATGAGCAGTTCTTC
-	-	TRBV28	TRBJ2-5	CASSPLRDSSSQYF	TGTGCCAGCAGCCCCCTACGGGACTCTTCCTCCCAGTACTTC
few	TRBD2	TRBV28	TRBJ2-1	CASSWGGSSYNEQFF	TGTGCCAGCAGTTGGGGAGGGAGCTCCTACAATGAGCAGTTCTTC
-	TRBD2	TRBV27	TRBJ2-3	CASSLGAGVLGTDTQYF	TGTGCCAGCAGTTTAGGGGCGGGAGTTTTGGGCACAGATACGCAGTATTTT
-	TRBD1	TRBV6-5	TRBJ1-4	CASSRDSNEKLFF	TGTGCCAGCAGTAGGGACAGTAATGAAAAACTGTTTTTT
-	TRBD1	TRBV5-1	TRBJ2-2	CASSAATGGNTGELFF	TGCGCCAGCAGCGCGGCGACAGGGGGCAACACCGGGGAGCTGTTTTTT
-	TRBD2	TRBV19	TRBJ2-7	CASSTTSGSFHEQYF	TGTGCCAGTAGTACCACTAGCGGGAGTTTCCACGAGCAGTACTTC
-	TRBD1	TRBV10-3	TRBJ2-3	CAISSGTGGSTQYF	TGTGCCATCAGTTCCGGGACAGGGGGGAGTACGCAGTATTTT
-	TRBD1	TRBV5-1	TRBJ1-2	CASSGFQGADGYTF	TGCGCCAGCAGCGGATTTCAGGGGGCGGATGGCTACACCTTC
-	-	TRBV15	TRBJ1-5	CATSRDLQEQPQHF	TGTGCCACCAGCAGAGACCTACAGGAGCAGCCCCAGCATTTT
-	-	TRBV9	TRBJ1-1	CASSVVGGGGGIKGTEAFF	TGTGCCAGCAGCGTAGTTGGGGGGGGTGGGGGTATAAAAGGGACTGAAGCTTTCTTT
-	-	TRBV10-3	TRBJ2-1	CASLLREGGEQFF	TGTGCCTCTCTCTTGAGGGAGGGGGGTGAGCAGTTCTTC
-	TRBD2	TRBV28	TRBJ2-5	CASSPRLARQETQYF	TGTGCCAGCAGCCCGAGACTAGCGAGACAAGAGACCCAGTACTTC
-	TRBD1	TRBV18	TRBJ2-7	CASSPKRGPYEQYF	TGTGCCAGCTCACCAAAGAGGGGGCCCTACGAGCAGTACTTC
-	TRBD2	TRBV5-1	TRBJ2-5	CASSATTSAWAQYF	TGCGCCAGCAGCGCTACGACTAGCGCTTGGGCCCAGTACTTC
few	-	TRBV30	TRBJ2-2	CAWSRMGLTGELFF	TGTGCCTGGAGTAGAATGGGCCTCACCGGGGAGCTGTTTTTT
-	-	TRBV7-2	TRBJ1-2	CASSLLLTGSPSGGYTF	TGTGCCAGCAGCCTATTACTAACCGGGTCCCCATCGGGTGGCTACACCTTC
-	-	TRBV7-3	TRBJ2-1	CASSRDEQFF	TGTGCCAGCTCCCGGGATGAGCAGTTCTTC
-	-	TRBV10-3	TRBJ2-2	CAISEREGNTGELFF	TGTGCCATCAGTGAGAGAGAGGGAAATACCGGGGAGCTGTTTTTT
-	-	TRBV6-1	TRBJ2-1	CASSEASGGGFNEQFF	TGTGCCAGCAGTGAAGCCTCCGGAGGGGGCTTCAACGAGCAGTTCTTC
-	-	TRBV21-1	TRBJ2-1	CASSKEKTSAGLSSYNEQFF	TGTGCCAGCAGCAAAGAGAAAACTAGCGCCGGCCTAAGCTCCTACAATGAGCAGTTCTTC
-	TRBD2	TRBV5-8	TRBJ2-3	CASSLGLAAAGDTQYF	TGTGCCAGCAGCTTGGGACTAGCGGCAGCGGGAGATACGCAGTATTTT
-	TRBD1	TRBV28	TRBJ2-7	CASSSPGQGAAYEQYF	TGTGCCAGCAGTTCCCCGGGACAGGGGGCCGCCTACGAGCAGTACTTC
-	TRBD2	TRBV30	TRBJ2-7	CAWSVGGTRPYEQYF	TGTGCCTGGAGTGTAGGGGGGACTAGGCCTTACGAGCAGTACTTC
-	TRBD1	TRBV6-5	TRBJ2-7	CASSRQGILYEQYF	TGTGCCAGCAGCCGACAGGGGATCTTGTACGAGCAGTACTTC
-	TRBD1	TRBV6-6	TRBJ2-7	CASSTDRVDEQYF	TGTGCCAGCAGCACAGACAGGGTAGACGAGCAGTACTTC
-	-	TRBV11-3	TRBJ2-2	CASSLIWAARGTGELFF	TGTGCCAGCAGCTTAATCTGGGCGGCCCGGGGCACCGGGGAGCTGTTTTTT
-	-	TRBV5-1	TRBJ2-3	CASSLVGADTQYF	TGCGCCAGCAGCTTGGTGGGCGCAGATACGCAGTATTTT
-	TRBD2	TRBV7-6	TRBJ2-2	CASSSLAGESAGELFF	TGTGCCAGCAGCTCTCTAGCGGGAGAGTCAGCCGGGGAGCTGTTTTTT
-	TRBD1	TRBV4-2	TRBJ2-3	CASSQAPTGVNTDTQYF	TGTGCCAGCAGCCAAGCTCCGACAGGGGTGAACACAGATACGCAGTATTTT
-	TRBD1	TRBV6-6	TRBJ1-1	CASGPGQGLTEAFF	TGTGCCAGCGGGCCCGGACAGGGGCTCACTGAAGCTTTCTTT
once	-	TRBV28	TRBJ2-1	CASTLGVSLSEQFF	TGTGCCAGCACCCTAGGGGTTAGTTTGAGTGAGCAGTTCTTC
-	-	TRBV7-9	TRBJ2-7	CASSEGTGSYEQYF	TGTGCCAGCAGCGAGGGCACCGGGTCCTACGAGCAGTACTTC
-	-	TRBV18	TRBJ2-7	CASSPELSTTYEQYF	TGTGCCAGCTCACCAGAGTTGTCTACCACCTACGAGCAGTACTTC
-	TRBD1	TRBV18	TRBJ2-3	CASSPRGLTDTQYF	TGTGCCAGCTCACCGAGGGGGCTAACAGATACGCAGTATTTT
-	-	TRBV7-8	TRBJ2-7	CASSLEGSGFEQYF	TGTGCCAGCAGCTTAGAGGGCTCAGGGTTCGAGCAGTACTTC
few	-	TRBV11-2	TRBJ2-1	CASSYLGQEGNEQFF	TGTGCCAGCAGCTACCTCGGACAGGAGGGCAATGAGCAGTTCTTC
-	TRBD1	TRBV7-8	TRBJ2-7	CASSLATETGTYEQYF	TGTGCCAGCAGCTTAGCTACCGAGACAGGGACCTACGAGCAGTACTTC
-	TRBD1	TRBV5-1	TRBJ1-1	CASATGGTEAFF	TGCGCCAGCGCTACAGGGGGCACTGAAGCTTTCTTT
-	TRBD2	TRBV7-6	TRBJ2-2	CASTPSSGANTGELFF	TGTGCCAGCACCCCCTCTAGCGGGGCGAACACCGGGGAGCTGTTTTTT
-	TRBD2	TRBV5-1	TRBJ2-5	CASSLKGFAGGQETQYF	TGCGCCAGCAGCTTGAAGGGTTTCGCGGGGGGGCAAGAGACCCAGTACTTC
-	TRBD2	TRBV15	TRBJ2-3	CATSRDPYGTSGADTQYF	TGTGCCACCAGCAGAGATCCCTACGGGACTAGCGGGGCAGATACGCAGTATTTT
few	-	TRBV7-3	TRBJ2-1	CASSLEERLYNEQFF	TGTGCCAGCAGCTTAGAGGAGCGCCTCTACAATGAGCAGTTCTTC
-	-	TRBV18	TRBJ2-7	CASSPGTEQYF	TGTGCCAGCTCACCAGGTACTGAGCAGTACTTC
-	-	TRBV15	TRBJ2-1	CATSRDQLGKQFF	TGTGCCACCAGCAGAGACCAACTAGGAAAGCAGTTCTTC
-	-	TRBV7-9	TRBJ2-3	CASSLAAGGTDTQYF	TGTGCCAGCAGCTTAGCGGCAGGGGGCACAGATACGCAGTATTTT
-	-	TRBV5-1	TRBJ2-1	CASSLDYLNEQFF	TGCGCCAGCAGTTTGGACTACCTCAATGAGCAGTTCTTC
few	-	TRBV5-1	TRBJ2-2	CASSSRGSTGELFF	TGCGCCAGCAGCTCCCGAGGGTCTACCGGGGAGCTGTTTTTT
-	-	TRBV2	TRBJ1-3	CASSVQTGRSGNTIYF	TGTGCCAGCAGTGTTCAGACAGGCCGCTCTGGAAACACCATATATTTT